Sequencing of this T cell receptor beta chain was carried out in a study of blood T cell repertoires in COVID-19 (dated by TCRdb to between 2020 and 2021). Context from the whole study: The collaborator samples originated in the United States, Italy and Spain and spanned the acute and convalescent phases of COVID-19. The material from the prospective study consisted of cDNA or gDNA derived from T cells, B-cell-depleted T cells, or PBMCs. Subjects who had been exposed to COVID-19, were actively infected with it, or had recovered from it provided the deeply sampled blood TCRbeta repertoires that made up the dataset. The repertoires were released in a freely available public database intended as a resource for research on the immune response to SARS-CoV-2. The samples were drawn from the first 160 participants of the ongoing ImmuneRACE study and from 950 to 1,500 subjects provided by 6 global collaborators. Sample metadata almost always included a de-identified subject ID, COVID-19 status, age in years and sex. Where HLA class I and class II types were available, the types were taken from metadata supplied by the sample provider, not from assay-based typing.

The investigation overall reported the following: The amount of clinical and demographic metadata varied by source and participant and was provided uncurated.

As for this clone: The specificity of this receptor is unknown. No qualities accompany the bases; no much larger clone lies one base away.

Collaborating institutions collected whole blood in K2EDTA tubes following their own protocols. Collaborator samples were shipped for TCRbeta analysis as frozen whole blood, isolated PBMCs, or DNA extracted from either sample type. TCRbeta CDR3 regions were amplified from genomic DNA using the immunoSEQ Assay, a bias-controlled multiplex PCR. From the authors' description of their analysis: The number of nucleated cells in each sample was estimated from the amplification of reference gene primers within the assay. To quantify the absolute abundance of each unique TCRbeta CDR3 rearrangement, sequence reads were collapsed and filtered. For each sample, productive Simpson clonality was calculated as the square root of Simpson's diversity index across productive rearrangements. In TCRdb, the immuneACCESS table is reduced to in-frame sequences with V and J assigned. These tables do not hold every clone; where another copy was compared, an unresolved V gene accounts for under half, and the others remain unexplained. V, J and clone size reflect that table, while D and trimming were determined from the DNA. The sample records 150,000 to 200,000 clones, over 80% of which are singletons. Over 5% of the sample is held by the ten biggest clonotypes.

Counted from cysteine to phenylalanine, this CDR3 has 13 amino acids. The read is trimmed to its CDR3 DNA, 39 bases read in frame from base 1. Via the germline V gene (reference sequence), CDR1 is MNHEY and CDR2 SMNVEV. The V and J ends are trimmed by 5 bases and 5 bases, leaving 12 bases between them. This receptor was taken from a woman in her thirties with acute or convalescent COVID-19. The sequence is built from TRBV27 and TRBJ1-2; no D segment can be confidently identified. Sample: peripheral blood. The CDR3 protein is CASSPTWLYGYTF. The DNA reads as follows: TGTGCCAGCAGTCCCACTTGGTTGTATGGCTACACCTTC.